This TCR beta chain derives from a study of technical replicates of blood from a few donors. The CDR3 length is 13 residues. With 4 bases removed from V and 5 bases from J, the gap between germline ends came to 10 bases. Germline CDR1 SGHTA, CDR2 FQGTGA. This table comes from immunoSEQ multiplex PCR, and its TCRdb copy is limited to in-frame clones, with some not included. Of 80,000 or so clones listed, around 95% are singletons. The TCR was taken from a human donor in good health. V and J are TRBV7-3 and TRBJ2-3; D unclear. The sequencing input was T cells isolated from PBMCs. CDR3 sequence reads: CASSSNWRDTQYF. DNA of the CDR3: TGTGCCAGCAGCTCCAACTGGAGAGATACGCAGTATTTT.